Sequencing of this T cell receptor beta chain was carried out in a study of T cell responses to AZD1222 COVID-19 vaccine. Sequencing was performed with immunoSEQ multiplex PCR; in TCRdb, only in-frame clones are kept and a portion is missing. The sample carries some 150,000 clones, 80% to 95% recorded once. This CDR3 comprises 15 residues. V was shortened by 4 bases and J by 0 bases, with 10 bases between the two germline ends. In germline, CDR1 is KGHSH, CDR2 LQKENI. This TCR came from an adult who received the AZD1222 COVID-19 vaccine. The input for sequencing was peripheral blood, taken 28 days after the second AZD1222 dose. This rearrangement joins TRBV18 to TRBJ1-5; D not resolved. The CDR3 nucleotides read TGTGCCAGCTCACAAACGGGGAATAGCAATCAGCCCCAGCATTTT. Its protein is CASSQTGNSNQPQHF.